What follows are 4 T cell receptor beta chains derived from one specimen sequenced in a study of brain T cells in children with intractable seizures. Produced via immunoSEQ multiplex PCR; TCRdb's table is partial and in-frame only. The profile shows over 95,000 clones, roughly 92% of them singletons. Sample: peripheral blood, taken at surgery. All receptors come from a boy under two years old with hemimegalencephaly and intractable seizures.

The chain carries TRBV6-5 and TRBJ2-7; D is perhaps TRBD2 (5 bases). Between the trimmed V and J ends, which lost 0 bases and 2 bases, there was a span of 8 bases. The CDR3 is 14 residues long. From germline, CDR1 is MNHEY and CDR2 SVGAGI. The CDR3 coding sequence is TGTGCCAGCAGTTACTCTGGTAGCGCCTACGAGCAGTACTTC. Translating gives CASSYSGSAYEQYF.

About this clone itself: Other DNA sequences of this sample code for an identical CDR3. V usage is TRBV5-1 and J usage is TRBJ2-3; 9 bases align to TRBD2. The germline gives CDR1 SGHRS, CDR2 YFSETQ. The CDR3 spans 16 residues. Unmatched junction bases numbered 2, after V lost 0 bases and J lost 0 bases. The chain's CDR3 is CASSLALAGSTDTQYF. The CDR3 DNA follows: TGCGCCAGCAGCTTGGCTCTAGCGGGGAGCACAGATACGCAGTATTTT.

This chain uses TRBV12-5 with TRBJ2-2, with TRBD2 matching 7 bases. V dropped 3 bases and J dropped 4; count of bases not matched to a gene: 5. This CDR3 is built from 15 residues. Germline V gene data show CDR1 as LGHNT and CDR2 as FRNRAP. The chain's CDR3 is CASGLAGPLTGELFF. The CDR3 region has the DNA TGTGCTAGTGGTTTAGCGGGACCCCTCACCGGGGAGCTGTTTTTT.

The sample holds one count of this clone. The rearrangement links TRBV18 to TRBJ2-7, with D perhaps given as TRBD1 or TRBD2 (6 bases each). In germline, CDR1 is KGHSH, CDR2 LQKENI. This CDR3 contains 13 residues. Trimming took off 5 bases at V and 5 bases at J, with 13 bases between the two ends. The CDR3 protein is CASSGGPADEQYF. The DNA for the CDR3 is TGTGCCAGCTCAGGGGGGCCCGCCGACGAGCAGTACTTC. Complete variable domain (other parts from reference TRBV18 and TRBJ2-7): NAGVMQNPRHLVRRRGQEARLRCSPMKGHSHVYWYRQLPEEGLKFMVYLQKENIIDESGMPKERFSAEFPKEGPSILRIQQVVRGDSAAYFCASSGGPADEQYFGPGTRLTVT.